This T cell receptor beta chain was recorded in a study of T cells in Graves' hyperthyroidism and ophthalmopathy. RNA transcripts provided the source from which TCR beta CDR3 regions were amplified. The study used the HTBI primer set for a first-round RT-PCR of the TCR CDR3. TCRdb recomputed calls from the multiplex PCR reads with MiXCR, one row per CDR3 protein. This table holds a few hundred thousand distinct CDR3 sequences, around 14% found once. V was clipped by 3 bases and J by 0 bases, with 9 bases between them. The CDR3 runs to 16 residues. CDR1 MDHEN and CDR2 SYDVKM come from the germline V gene. This clonotype was recorded at least ten times.

The clonotype was recovered from a young woman with Graves' hyperthyroidism that later progressed to Graves' ophthalmopathy. The chain joins TRBV28 to TRBJ1-6; D perhaps matches TRBD1 (5 bases). The sample consisted of blood. The CDR3 nucleotides are TGTGCCAGCAGTTTGACAGTTAGCTCCTATAATTCACCCCTCCACTTT. It encodes CASSLTVSSYNSPLHF.